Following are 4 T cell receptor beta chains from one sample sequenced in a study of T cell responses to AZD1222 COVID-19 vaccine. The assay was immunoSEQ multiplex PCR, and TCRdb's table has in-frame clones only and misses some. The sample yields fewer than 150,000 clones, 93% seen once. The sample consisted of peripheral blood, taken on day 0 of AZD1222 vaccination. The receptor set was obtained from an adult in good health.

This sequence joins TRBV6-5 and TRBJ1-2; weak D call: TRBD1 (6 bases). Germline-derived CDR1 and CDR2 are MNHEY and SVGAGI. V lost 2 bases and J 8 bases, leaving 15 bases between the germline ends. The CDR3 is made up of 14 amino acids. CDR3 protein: CASSYTNRARGYTF. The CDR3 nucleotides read TGTGCCAGCAGTTACACAAACAGGGCCCGAGGCTACACCTTC.

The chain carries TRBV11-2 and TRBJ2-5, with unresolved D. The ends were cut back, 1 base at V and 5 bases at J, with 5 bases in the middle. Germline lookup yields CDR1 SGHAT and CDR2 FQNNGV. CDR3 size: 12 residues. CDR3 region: CASSLVTETQYF. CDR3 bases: TGTGCCAGCAGCTTAGTGACGGAGACCCAGTACTTC.

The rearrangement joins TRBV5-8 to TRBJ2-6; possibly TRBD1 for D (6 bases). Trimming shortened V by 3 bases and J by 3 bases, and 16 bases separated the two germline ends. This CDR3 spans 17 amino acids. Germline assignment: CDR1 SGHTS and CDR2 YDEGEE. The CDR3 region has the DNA TGTGCCAGCAGCTCGCCGGGACACCTAAGTGGGGCCAACGTCCTGACTTTC. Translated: CASSSPGHLSGANVLTF.

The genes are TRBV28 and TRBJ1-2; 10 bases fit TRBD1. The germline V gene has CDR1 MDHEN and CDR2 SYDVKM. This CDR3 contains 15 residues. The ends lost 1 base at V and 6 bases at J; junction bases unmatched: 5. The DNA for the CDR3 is TGTGCCAGCAGTTTATCAGACAGGGGGCTGAATGGCTACACCTTC. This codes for CASSLSDRGLNGYTF.